These 32 T cell receptor beta chains share one sample of origin, sequenced in a study of control samples from healthy donors and cancer patients. Here immunoSEQ multiplex PCR was the method, and the copy in TCRdb shows in-frame clones only, minus some. Of 90,000 to 110,000 clones in the sample, 83% were seen once. The specimen was blood. These receptors were collected from a woman in her fifties or sixties in good health.

This clone was recorded only once. The CDR3 bases are TGTGCCAGCAGCGCCGGGACAGTACTCCGGCAGCCCCAGCATTTT. Translating it yields CASSAGTVLRQPQHF. The chain has TRBV6-2 or TRBV6-3 and TRBJ1-5; 7 bases map to TRBD1. The V segment lost 6 bases and the J segment 7 bases; nucleotides outside the gene matches: 12. CDR1 MNHEY and CDR2 SVGEGT come from the germline V gene. This CDR3 is built from 15 residues.

DNA for the CDR3: TGTGCCAGCAGCTTAGGCCCCTTTGAGACCCAGTACTTC. Residues: CASSLGPFETQYF. V usage is TRBV11-3 and J usage is TRBJ2-5; the D is unclear. Germline lookup yields CDR1 SGHNT and CDR2 YENEEA. Trimming took off 1 base at V and 5 bases at J, with 8 bases between the two ends. The CDR3 sequence is 13 residues long.

The J gene is TRBJ2-3, the V gene TRBV5-1; no firm D call. Trimming stripped 3 bases from V and 2 bases from J, with 1 base between. Germline-derived CDR1 and CDR2 are SGHRS and YFSETQ. The CDR3 is made up of 11 amino acids. As DNA, the CDR3 is TGCGCCAGCAGCTACACAGATACGCAGTATTTT. Protein sequence: CASSYTDTQYF.

The chain is built from TRBV28 and TRBJ1-3, with TRBD1 matching over 9 bases. Per the germline V gene, CDR1 is MDHEN and CDR2 is SYDVKM. With 0 bases clipped from V and 4 bases from J, the junction kept 7 bases outside the gene matches. This CDR3 region has 17 residues. DNA for the CDR3: TGTGCCAGCAGTTTATGGGGGACAGGGTCGGTCGGAAACACCATATATTTT. This sequence encodes CASSLWGTGSVGNTIYF.

The chain couples TRBV19 to TRBJ1-2, with D possibly being TRBD1 (6 bases). The V end was cut by 10 bases, the J end by 3 bases, with 15 bases between. Germline values: CDR1 LNHDA, CDR2 SQIVND (reference sequence). CDR3 length equals 13 residues. CDR3 in amino acids: CATEYTGYYGYTF. The CDR3 DNA sequence: TGTGCCACTGAATATACAGGGTACTATGGCTACACCTTC.

The V call is TRBV2, the J call TRBJ2-3; 10 nucleotides line up with TRBD2. V dropped 8 bases and J dropped 3; count of bases not matched to a gene: 8. Germline assignment: CDR1 SNHLY and CDR2 FYNNEI. This CDR3 is built from 15 residues. The CDR3: CASRVSGGKTDTQYF. The CDR3 DNA reads TGTGCCAGCCGAGTTAGCGGGGGGAAAACAGATACGCAGTATTTT.

This rearrangement joins TRBV5-8 to TRBJ1-2; D gene unclear. The V and J ends lost 0 bases and 14 bases respectively, with 8 bases between them. CDR1 SGHTS and CDR2 YDEGEE come from the germline V gene. The CDR3 has 10 residues. CDR3 DNA: TGTGCCAGCAGCTTGGACAGCCTTACCTTC. Protein sequence: CASSLDSLTF. Combining the CDR3 with reference TRBV5-8 and TRBJ1-2 gives the whole variable domain EAGVTQSPTHLIKTRGQQATLRCSPISGHTSVYWYQQALGLGLQFLLWYDEGEERNRGNFPPRFSGRQFPNYSSELNVNALELEDSALYLCASSLDSLTFGSGTRLTVV.

J is TRBJ2-1 and V is TRBV19; D is possibly TRBD2 (5 bases). Germline V lookup: CDR1 LNHDA, CDR2 SQIVND (reference sequence). This CDR3 comprises 15 residues. The V end lost 3 bases, the J end lost 2 bases, and 11 bases lay between the germline ends. CDR3 sequence: CASSIRREPYNEQFF. For the CDR3, the DNA is TGTGCCAGTAGTATTAGAAGGGAGCCCTACAATGAGCAGTTCTTC.

J is TRBJ1-1 and V is TRBV3-1 (or the pseudogene TRBV3-2), with D hard to call. Germline V lookup: CDR1 LGHDT, CDR2 YNNKEL (reference sequence). The CDR3 sequence is 11 residues long. Trimming took off 0 bases at V and 4 bases at J, with 0 bases between the two ends. CDR3 in DNA: TGTGCCAGCAGCCAAGACACTGAAGCTTTCTTT. It is translated as CASSQDTEAFF.

Comment on this clone: Distinct nucleotide sequences in the sample also encode this CDR3. The CDR3 sequence is CASSPTGGRGYTF. The DNA of the CDR3 is TGTGCCAGCAGTCCGACAGGGGGCCGTGGCTACACCTTC. The chain joins TRBV12-3 or TRBV12-4 to TRBJ1-2, with 10 bases matching TRBD1. The length of the CDR3 is 13 residues. J was trimmed by 7 bases and V by 5 bases; bases with no gene match: 4.

J is TRBJ1-2 and V is TRBV6-5; no definite D call. This CDR3 region has 12 residues. CDR1 MNHEY and CDR2 SVGAGI come from the germline V gene. Trimming stripped 0 bases from V and 4 bases from J, with 3 bases between. Here the CDR3 DNA reads TGTGCCAGCAGTTACTCTGGCTATGGCTACACCTTC. This gives the protein CASSYSGYGYTF.

The rearrangement uses TRBV6-1 and TRBJ1-1; possible D gene TRBD1, 6 bases. The CDR3 has 13 amino acids. V was pared by 3 bases and J by 8 bases, with 13 bases between. Per the germline V gene, CDR1 is MNHNS and CDR2 is SASEGT. DNA of the CDR3: TGTGCCAGCAGTGACCCGGACAGCAACGAAGCTTTCTTT. Its protein product is CASSDPDSNEAFF.

The chain uses TRBV2 and TRBJ1-1; 7 bases line up with TRBD1. The V gene's germline CDR1 is SNHLY and CDR2 FYNNEI. The CDR3 length is 14 residues. V shed 4 bases and J 4 bases; nucleotides not matched to a gene: 6. The CDR3 here is CASSAPRQGTEAFF. CDR3 coding DNA: TGTGCCAGCAGTGCTCCGAGACAGGGCACTGAAGCTTTCTTT.

V gene TRBV5-1 combines with J gene TRBJ1-1, with no clear D. CDR1 is SGHRS and CDR2 is YFSETQ in the germline V gene. V was cut by 5 bases and J by 2 bases, with 10 bases left in between. This CDR3 has 13 amino acids. The CDR3 DNA reads TGCGCCAGCAGTGAAAACTCTAACACTGAAGCTTTCTTT. It translates to CASSENSNTEAFF.

The chain employs TRBV3-1 (or the pseudogene TRBV3-2) and TRBJ2-7, with TRBD2 matching 9 bases. With V trimmed by 4 bases and J by 4 bases, 8 bases remained unmatched. The CDR3 consists of 15 residues. Germline values: CDR1 LGHDT, CDR2 YNNKEL (reference sequence). This chain's CDR3 is CASSPGTSILYEQYF. In DNA form, the CDR3 reads TGTGCCAGCAGCCCCGGGACTAGCATTTTGTACGAGCAGTACTTC.

The chain recombines TRBV4-3 with TRBJ1-1; D is ambiguous. Per germline, CDR1 LGHNA and CDR2 YSLEER. V gave up 0 bases and J gave up 4 bases, with 15 bases separating them. CDR3 size: 16 residues. The CDR3 DNA follows: TGCGCCAGCAGCCAAGATACTGGGATAACGGGCACTGAAGCTTTCTTT. Its translation is CASSQDTGITGTEAFF.

This clone was seen more than once but under ten times. The V gene is TRBV13, the J gene TRBJ2-1, with 11 bases aligning to TRBD2. CDR1 is PRHDT and CDR2 is FYEKMQ in the germline V gene (reference sequence). J lost 8 bases, V lost 4 bases, and 10 bases had no gene match. This CDR3 contains 16 residues. The CDR3: CASSSRSGGAGYEQFF. CDR3 sequence (DNA): TGTGCCAGCAGCTCCCGTAGCGGGGGGGCCGGTTATGAGCAGTTCTTC.

The gene calls are TRBV4-3 and TRBJ1-6; a possible D gene is TRBD1 (5 bases). Germline V gives CDR1 LGHNA, CDR2 YSLEER. The CDR3 contains 15 residues. V was trimmed by 0 bases and J by 8 bases, leaving 11 bases between them. The CDR3 spells CASSQDGAEHSPLHF. CDR3 nucleotide sequence: TGCGCCAGCAGCCAAGATGGGGCAGAGCATTCACCCCTCCACTTT.

This chain uses TRBV7-8 with TRBJ1-5; D gene ambiguous. The germline V gene has CDR1 SGHVS and CDR2 FQNEAQ. The CDR3 length is 13 residues. The V end was cut by 5 bases, the J end by 4 bases, with 9 bases between. The CDR3 sequence: CASSPTENQPQHF. CDR3 nucleotide sequence: TGTGCCAGCAGCCCAACAGAGAATCAGCCCCAGCATTTT.

The chain combines TRBV5-1 with TRBJ2-7; TRBD1 agrees at 7 bases. Germline CDR1 is SGHRS and CDR2 is YFSETQ. The CDR3 contains 17 residues. V was clipped by 4 bases and J by 3 bases; unmatched bases: 16. CDR3 protein: CASSLPRRGQFFYEQYF. The DNA of the CDR3 is TGCGCCAGCAGCCTACCTAGAAGGGGGCAATTCTTCTACGAGCAGTACTTC.

This CDR3 reads CASSLPGTGTYEQYF. The DNA of the CDR3 is TGTGCCAGCAGTTTACCCGGGACCGGGACCTACGAGCAGTACTTC. This chain connects TRBV28 to TRBJ2-7; D may be TRBD1 or TRBD2 (5 bases each). CDR3 length: 15 residues. Per germline, CDR1 MDHEN and CDR2 SYDVKM. V was cut by 2 bases and J by 2 bases, with 13 bases left in between.

The CDR3 region has the DNA TGCAGCGTTGAGGACACCTCCTATGGCTACACCTTC. Translating it yields CSVEDTSYGYTF. The chain is built from TRBV29-1 and TRBJ1-2; D might be TRBD1 (5 bases). Germline V gene lookup returns CDR1 SQVTM and CDR2 ANQGSEA. The CDR3 totals 12 residues. The V end was cut by 3 bases, the J end by 4 bases, with 9 bases between.

This chain connects TRBV5-1 to TRBJ2-1; TRBD2 is a possible D gene (5 bases). Germline loops: CDR1 SGHRS, CDR2 YFSETQ. The CDR3 loop spans 13 amino acids. With 2 bases removed from V and 7 bases from J, the gap between germline ends came to 10 bases. CDR3 nucleotide sequence: TGCGCCAGCAGCTTAGCGGCGGCTAATGAGCAGTTCTTC. This gives the protein CASSLAAANEQFF.

The chain uses TRBV7-2 and TRBJ2-7; TRBD1 matches 8 bases. The CDR3 has 15 amino acids. J was trimmed by 3 bases and V by 1 base; bases with no gene match: 5. Germline values: CDR1 SGHTA, CDR2 FQGNSA. In nucleotides, the CDR3 is TGTGCCAGCAGCTTAGATGGGACAGGAATCTACGAGCAGTACTTC. Translating it yields CASSLDGTGIYEQYF.

This clone occurred once. The chain links TRBV7-3 to TRBJ2-3, with D tentatively TRBD2 (6 bases). CDR1 SGHTA and CDR2 FQGTGA come from the germline V gene. CDR3 length: 15 amino acids. V shed 3 bases and J shed 1 base, with 11 bases lying between them. The DNA of the CDR3 is TGTGCCAGCAGCTTGTCGGGGGTGGGCACAGATACGCAGTATTTT. Residues: CASSLSGVGTDTQYF. Full variable domain (remainder filled in from reference TRBV7-3 and TRBJ2-3): GAGVSQTPSNKVTEKGKYVELRCDPISGHTALYWYRQSLGQGPEFLIYFQGTGAADDSGLPNDRFFAVRPEGSVSTLKIQRTERGDSAVYLCASSLSGVGTDTQYFGPGTRLTVL.

The chain links TRBV6-1 to TRBJ2-7; 7 bases agree with TRBD1. The ends lost 2 bases at V and 3 bases at J; junction bases unmatched: 4. The CDR3 contains 14 residues. Germline CDR1 MNHNS, CDR2 SASEGT. The CDR3 sequence: CASSERDRYYEQYF. The CDR3 DNA follows: TGTGCCAGCAGTGAAAGGGACAGATACTACGAGCAGTACTTC.

The rearrangement links TRBV19 to TRBJ1-1, with unresolved D. V was clipped by 3 bases and J by 5 bases, with 10 bases between them. This CDR3 is built from 13 residues. Looked up from germline, CDR1 is LNHDA and CDR2 is SQIVND (reference sequence). This CDR3 reads CASSISSRTEAFF. CDR3 DNA sequence: TGTGCCAGTAGTATTTCCAGTCGGACTGAAGCTTTCTTT.

This clone appeared a few times. The gene calls are TRBV7-2 and TRBJ2-1; 10 bases fit TRBD2. Trimming cost V 2 bases and J 8 bases; bases outside gene matches: 6. This CDR3 region has 15 residues. Germline values: CDR1 SGHTA, CDR2 FQGNSA. The CDR3 loop is CASSLRAGGQDEQFF. The CDR3 coding sequence is TGTGCCAGCAGCTTAAGAGCGGGGGGGCAGGATGAGCAGTTCTTC. The full variable domain, rest sourced from reference TRBV7-2 and TRBJ2-1, is GAGVSQSPSNKVTEKGKDVELRCDPISGHTALYWYRQSLGQGLEFLIYFQGNSAPDKSGLPSDRFSAERTGGSVSTLTIQRTQQEDSAVYLCASSLRAGGQDEQFFGPGTRLTVL.

This chain joins TRBV7-2 and TRBJ1-2; unclear D gene. Trimming stripped 0 bases from V and 2 bases from J, with 10 bases between. This CDR3 is 15 amino acids long. The germline V gene has CDR1 SGHTA and CDR2 FQGNSA. The chain's CDR3 is CASSLAPTENYGYTF. As DNA, the CDR3 is TGTGCCAGCAGCTTAGCCCCGACGGAGAACTATGGCTACACCTTC.

The chain uses TRBV4-1 and TRBJ2-3, with D unresolved. The germline V and J ends were trimmed by 2 bases and 0 bases, with 9 bases remaining between them. The CDR3 runs to 15 residues. Germline V gives CDR1 MGHRA, CDR2 YSYEKL. CDR3 coding DNA: TGCGCCAGCAGCCAACTAGAAACTAGCACAGATACGCAGTATTTT. It translates to CASSQLETSTDTQYF.

CDR3 sequence: CASSSSHRGTDTQYF. The CDR3 coding sequence is TGTGCCAGCAGTTCCTCACATCGGGGGACAGATACGCAGTATTTT. The J gene is TRBJ2-3, the V gene TRBV27; possible D gene TRBD2, 6 bases. Germline loops: CDR1 MNHEY, CDR2 SMNVEV (reference sequence). This CDR3 comprises 15 residues. V lost 4 bases and J lost 3, with 14 bases in between.

J is TRBJ1-3 and V is TRBV18; D gene uncertain. The V and J ends lost 0 bases and 4 bases respectively, with 10 bases between them. CDR1 and CDR2 from the germline V gene are KGHSH and LQKENI. The CDR3 runs 15 residues. The CDR3, as DNA: TGTGCCAGCTCACCACCGACGTCCGGGGGAAACACCATATATTTT. Translated: CASSPPTSGGNTIYF.